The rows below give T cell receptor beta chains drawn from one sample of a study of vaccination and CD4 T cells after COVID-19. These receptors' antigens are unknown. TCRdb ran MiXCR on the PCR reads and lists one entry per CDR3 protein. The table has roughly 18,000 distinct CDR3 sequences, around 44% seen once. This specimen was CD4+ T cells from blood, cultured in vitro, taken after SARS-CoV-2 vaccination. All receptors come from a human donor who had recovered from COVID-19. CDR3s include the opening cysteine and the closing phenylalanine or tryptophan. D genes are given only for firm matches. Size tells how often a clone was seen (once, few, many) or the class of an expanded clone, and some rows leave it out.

cdr3_aa: CASSFPTGLNTEAFF; cdr3_nt: TGTGCCAGCAGCTTCCCGACAGGTCTGAACACTGAAGCTTTCTTT; cdr3_length: 15; d_call: .; clone_size: .; j_call: TRBJ1-1; v_call: TRBV7-2
cdr3_aa: CASSYGRDTQYF; cdr3_nt: TGTGCCAGCAGTTATGGCAGAGATACGCAGTATTTT; cdr3_length: 12; d_call: .; clone_size: few; j_call: TRBJ2-3; v_call: TRBV6-5
cdr3_aa: CSARRGGFAPQHF; cdr3_nt: TGCAGTGCCAGGCGGGGGGGGTTTGCCCCCCAGCATTTT; cdr3_length: 13; d_call: .; clone_size: few; j_call: TRBJ1-5; v_call: TRBV20-1
cdr3_aa: CASSLAVWQPQHF; cdr3_nt: TGTGCCAGCAGCTTAGCGGTGTGGCAGCCCCAGCATTTT; cdr3_length: 13; d_call: .; clone_size: .; j_call: TRBJ1-5; v_call: TRBV7-2
cdr3_aa: CSVPTGGGTGELFF; cdr3_nt: TGCAGTGTCCCAACAGGGGGAGGGACCGGGGAGCTGTTTTTT; cdr3_length: 14; d_call: .; clone_size: few; j_call: TRBJ2-2; v_call: TRBV20-1
cdr3_aa: CASARNRVFYNSPLHF; cdr3_nt: TGTGCCAGCGCACGAAACCGGGTCTTCTATAATTCACCCCTCCACTTT; cdr3_length: 16; d_call: .; clone_size: .; j_call: TRBJ1-6; v_call: TRBV2
cdr3_aa: CASSILPTGGLVEQYF; cdr3_nt: TGTGCCAGTAGTATCCTCCCGACAGGGGGTCTAGTGGAGCAGTACTTC; cdr3_length: 16; d_call: TRBD1; clone_size: .; j_call: TRBJ2-7; v_call: TRBV19
cdr3_aa: CSARDIRRGGTDTQYF; cdr3_nt: TGCAGTGCTAGAGATATACGGCGGGGAGGCACAGATACGCAGTATTTT; cdr3_length: 16; d_call: .; clone_size: .; j_call: TRBJ2-3; v_call: TRBV20-1
cdr3_aa: CASSLREPGQGYEQYF; cdr3_nt: TGTGCCAGCAGTTTGCGAGAACCGGGACAGGGCTACGAGCAGTACTTC; cdr3_length: 16; d_call: TRBD1; clone_size: .; j_call: TRBJ2-7; v_call: TRBV27
cdr3_aa: CASSHRTSGRDLYF; cdr3_nt: TGCGCCAGCAGCCATAGGACTAGCGGGAGGGATTTATACTTC; cdr3_length: 14; d_call: TRBD2; clone_size: .; j_call: TRBJ2-1; v_call: TRBV4-3
cdr3_aa: CASSLGGQGQPQHF; cdr3_nt: TGTGCCAGCAGCTTGGGGGGGCAGGGTCAGCCCCAGCATTTT; cdr3_length: 14; d_call: .; clone_size: few; j_call: TRBJ1-5; v_call: TRBV5-6
cdr3_aa: CASSYSGAGAVGYGYTF; cdr3_nt: TGTGCCAGCAGTTACTCCGGCGCGGGGGCGGTTGGCTATGGCTACACCTTC; cdr3_length: 17; d_call: .; clone_size: .; j_call: TRBJ1-2; v_call: TRBV6-5
cdr3_aa: CRGGRDTEAFF; cdr3_nt: TGCAGGGGGGGGCGCGACACTGAAGCTTTCTTT; cdr3_length: 11; d_call: .; clone_size: .; j_call: TRBJ1-1; v_call: TRBV29-1
cdr3_aa: CSARDGIKYNSPLHF; cdr3_nt: TGCAGTGCTAGGGACGGTATCAAGTATAATTCACCCCTCCACTTT; cdr3_length: 15; d_call: .; clone_size: .; j_call: TRBJ1-6; v_call: TRBV20-1
cdr3_aa: CASMRDRRRLGYTF; cdr3_nt: TGTGCCAGCATGCGGGACAGGAGACGACTTGGCTACACCTTC; cdr3_length: 14; d_call: TRBD1; clone_size: .; j_call: TRBJ1-2; v_call: TRBV6-1
cdr3_aa: CASSGNRDRGLNQPQHF; cdr3_nt: TGTGCCAGTAGTGGCAACCGGGACAGGGGGCTCAATCAGCCCCAGCATTTT; cdr3_length: 17; d_call: TRBD1; clone_size: few; j_call: TRBJ1-5; v_call: TRBV19
cdr3_aa: CASSEFVGGQAGYTF; cdr3_nt: TGTGCCAGCAGTGAATTCGTAGGGGGCCAGGCTGGCTACACCTTC; cdr3_length: 15; d_call: TRBD1; clone_size: .; j_call: TRBJ1-2; v_call: TRBV2
cdr3_aa: CSASWRQETQYF; cdr3_nt: TGCAGTGCTAGTTGGCGGCAAGAGACCCAGTACTTC; cdr3_length: 12; d_call: .; clone_size: few; j_call: TRBJ2-5; v_call: TRBV20-1
cdr3_aa: CSARGRSPSGEETQYF; cdr3_nt: TGCAGTGCTAGAGGGCGTAGCCCCTCGGGAGAGGAGACCCAGTACTTC; cdr3_length: 16; d_call: .; clone_size: few; j_call: TRBJ2-5; v_call: TRBV20-1
cdr3_aa: CASRIPLLAVTSFEQYF; cdr3_nt: TGTGCCAGCAGAATACCCCTCTTAGCGGTAACATCATTCGAGCAGTACTTC; cdr3_length: 17; d_call: .; clone_size: .; j_call: TRBJ2-7; v_call: TRBV2
cdr3_aa: CASSKQGPSPLHF; cdr3_nt: TGTGCCAGCAGTAAACAGGGTCCTTCACCCCTCCACTTT; cdr3_length: 13; d_call: .; clone_size: .; j_call: TRBJ1-6; v_call: TRBV12-3/TRBV12-4
cdr3_aa: CSARDSSGGSYEQYF; cdr3_nt: TGCAGTGCTAGAGATTCCAGCGGGGGTTCCTACGAGCAGTACTTC; cdr3_length: 15; d_call: TRBD2; clone_size: .; j_call: TRBJ2-7; v_call: TRBV20-1
cdr3_aa: CASSLGRNYGYTF; cdr3_nt: TGTGCCAGCAGCTTGGGCAGGAACTATGGCTACACCTTC; cdr3_length: 13; d_call: .; clone_size: .; j_call: TRBJ1-2; v_call: TRBV11-3
cdr3_aa: CSARDLNRVYEQYF; cdr3_nt: TGCAGTGCTAGAGACTTAAACAGGGTCTACGAGCAGTACTTC; cdr3_length: 14; d_call: .; clone_size: few; j_call: TRBJ2-7; v_call: TRBV20-1
cdr3_aa: CSARVGGQGEGGYGYTF; cdr3_nt: TGCAGTGCTAGAGTGGGCGGACAGGGAGAGGGAGGCTATGGCTACACCTTC; cdr3_length: 17; d_call: TRBD1; clone_size: .; j_call: TRBJ1-2; v_call: TRBV20-1
cdr3_aa: CSARATGRKDTQYF; cdr3_nt: TGCAGTGCTAGAGCGACAGGGCGAAAAGATACGCAGTATTTT; cdr3_length: 14; d_call: TRBD1; clone_size: medium-sized; j_call: TRBJ2-3; v_call: TRBV20-1
cdr3_aa: CASTGHFLATEAFF; cdr3_nt: TGTGCCAGCACTGGTCATTTCCTGGCCACTGAAGCTTTCTTT; cdr3_length: 14; d_call: .; clone_size: few; j_call: TRBJ1-1; v_call: TRBV6-1
cdr3_aa: CSARDTQTENDGYTF; cdr3_nt: TGCAGTGCTAGAGATACACAGACAGAAAACGATGGCTACACCTTC; cdr3_length: 15; d_call: .; clone_size: .; j_call: TRBJ1-2; v_call: TRBV20-1
cdr3_aa: CASGGGTLSYEQYF; cdr3_nt: TGTGCCTCAGGGGGCGGCACGCTCTCCTACGAGCAGTACTTC; cdr3_length: 14; d_call: TRBD1; clone_size: .; j_call: TRBJ2-7; v_call: TRBV11-3
cdr3_aa: CASSLGEGAKQYF; cdr3_nt: TGTGCCAGCAGCTTAGGTGAGGGAGCAAAGCAGTACTTC; cdr3_length: 13; d_call: .; clone_size: few; j_call: TRBJ2-7; v_call: TRBV7-2
cdr3_aa: CSAQLAGGSTKFF; cdr3_nt: TGCAGTGCTCAACTAGCGGGAGGGTCCACGAAGTTCTTC; cdr3_length: 13; d_call: TRBD2; clone_size: .; j_call: TRBJ2-1; v_call: TRBV20-1
cdr3_aa: CAWSVGGATNTEAFF; cdr3_nt: TGTGCCTGGAGTGTGGGGGGCGCGACGAACACTGAAGCTTTCTTT; cdr3_length: 15; d_call: .; clone_size: .; j_call: TRBJ1-1; v_call: TRBV30
cdr3_aa: CASSISLGGYTF; cdr3_nt: TGTGCCAGTAGTATTTCCCTCGGGGGCTACACCTTC; cdr3_length: 12; d_call: .; clone_size: few; j_call: TRBJ1-2; v_call: TRBV19